This is a list of T cell receptor beta chains from one sample in a study of patients and donors after allogeneic stem cell transplantation. In TCRdb, the RT-PCR reads were re-called with MiXCR into one record per CDR3 protein. The sample shows more than 850,000 distinct CDR3 sequences, over 15% of them seen only once. Sequencing used blood, either unsorted or a sorted T cell fraction (not recorded which). The receptor source for this set is a human donor who was either an allogeneic HSCT recipient or a stem cell or donor lymphocyte infusion donor (not recorded which). It is not recorded whose cells these are; they may come from a transplant donor. CDR3s include the opening cysteine and the closing phenylalanine or tryptophan. A D gene is named only where the DNA matches it firmly. Size is stated for part of the rows, as once, few or many counts, or as a class when the clone is expanded.

TRBV27,few,TRBJ2-1,NA,TGTGCCAGCAGTTTAGATAGGTTATCCTACAATGAGCAGTTCTTC,CASSLDRLSYNEQFF
TRBV6-1,NA,TRBJ2-7,TRBD2,TGTGCCAGCAGTCACGGGACTAGCTCCTACGAGCAGTACTTC,CASSHGTSSYEQYF
TRBV6-2/TRBV6-3,few,TRBJ2-7,NA,TGTGCCAGCAGTTACTCGCTGCGAATCTACGAGCAGTACTTC,CASSYSLRIYEQYF
TRBV9,few,TRBJ1-3,TRBD1,TGTGCCAGCAGCACGCGACAGGGGCCCCCTCGTGGAAACACCATATATTTT,CASSTRQGPPRGNTIYF
TRBV7-8,many,TRBJ1-2,TRBD1,TGTGCCAGCAGCTCCCTCGACAGGGCTAACTATGGCTACACCTTC,CASSSLDRANYGYTF
TRBV7-2,few,TRBJ2-1,NA,TGTGCCAGCAGCTTAGCGTCGGGGTTTGAGCAGTTCTTC,CASSLASGFEQFF
TRBV20-1,NA,TRBJ2-7,NA,TGCAGTGCTAGAGAGGCAGGCCTGTACGAGCAGTACTTC,CSAREAGLYEQYF
TRBV20-1,many,TRBJ2-1,TRBD2,TGCAGTGCTTGCTGTAGCGGGAGTAATGAGCAGTTCTTC,CSACCSGSNEQFF
TRBV4-1,few,TRBJ2-1,TRBD2,TGCGCCAGCAGCCAAGATAGCGGGAGTCTCTATGAGCAGTTCTTC,CASSQDSGSLYEQFF
TRBV11-2,few,TRBJ2-7,NA,TGTGCCAGCAGCTCCCCGGGTAGCCCCGAGCAGTACTTC,CASSSPGSPEQYF
TRBV4-1,many,TRBJ2-1,NA,TGCGCCAGCAGCCCAGGGCCGTTGGGCAATGAGCAGTTCTTC,CASSPGPLGNEQFF
TRBV20-1,NA,TRBJ2-7,TRBD1,TGCAGTGCTAGAGGGGGACAGGGGCCGGGTGAGCAGTACTTC,CSARGGQGPGEQYF
TRBV12-3/TRBV12-4,NA,TRBJ1-2,NA,TGTGCCAGCAGGGTCCGGGACAAAGCCCATGGCTACACCTTC,CASRVRDKAHGYTF
TRBV5-1,few,TRBJ1-1,NA,TGCGCCAGCAGCGACCCGCGAGCCTTGAACACTGAAGCTTTCTTT,CASSDPRALNTEAFF
TRBV5-1,few,TRBJ1-4,NA,TGCGCCAGCAGCACGGGGAGAACTAATGAAAAACTGTTTTTT,CASSTGRTNEKLFF
TRBV12-5,few,TRBJ2-3,NA,TGTGCTAGTGGCCACAGCGAAAAGTCTACAGATACGCAGTATTTT,CASGHSEKSTDTQYF
TRBV24-1,NA,TRBJ2-5,TRBD1,TGTGCCACCAGTGATTCGCAGAACAGGGGTGAGACCCAGTACTTC,CATSDSQNRGETQYF
TRBV20-1,few,TRBJ1-1,TRBD1,TGCAGTGCCCCACAGGGGGCGAGGGACACTGAAGCTTTCTTT,CSAPQGARDTEAFF
TRBV5-1,NA,TRBJ1-4,TRBD1,TGCGCCAGCAGCACGGGACAGGTACTAAATGAAAAACTGTTTTTT,CASSTGQVLNEKLFF
TRBV9,NA,TRBJ2-3,NA,TGTGCCAGCACCCGAACGGGGACTGGAACAGATACGCAGTATTTT,CASTRTGTGTDTQYF
TRBV27,NA,TRBJ2-6,NA,TGTGCCAGCAGTTTATTTCCTGGGGCCAACGTCCTGACTTTC,CASSLFPGANVLTF
TRBV7-9,few,TRBJ2-2,NA,TGTGCCAGCAGCTTATTAAGCGCCGGGGAGCTGTTTTTT,CASSLLSAGELFF
TRBV20-1,NA,TRBJ2-1,TRBD2,TGCAGTGCTAGAGACCATCATCGGGGGACTAGCGGACACAATGAGCAGTTCTTC,CSARDHHRGTSGHNEQFF
TRBV30,NA,TRBJ1-1,NA,TGTGCCTGGTGTCGGCTGATCGACACTGAAGCTTTCTTT,CAWCRLIDTEAFF
TRBV10-3,NA,TRBJ1-1,NA,TGTGCCATCAGTGGGCAGGGTGTCCATGAAGCTTTCTTT,CAISGQGVHEAFF
TRBV9,NA,TRBJ2-3,NA,TGTGCCAGCAGCGCCCGGGGGGCAGAAAGAAGCACAGATACGCAGTATTTT,CASSARGAERSTDTQYF
TRBV6-1,NA,TRBJ2-5,TRBD2,TGTGCCAGCAGTACCTCGGGACTAGCGGGAGTAGAGACCCAGTACTTC,CASSTSGLAGVETQYF
TRBV20-1,NA,TRBJ1-1,NA,TGCAGTGCTCCGGACAGCCAGAACACTGAAGCTTTCTTT,CSAPDSQNTEAFF
TRBV6-1,few,TRBJ1-5,TRBD1,TGTGCCAGCAGTGAAGGGGACAGGGGACGCAATCAGCCCCAGCATTTT,CASSEGDRGRNQPQHF
TRBV2,NA,TRBJ2-5,NA,TGTGCCAGCAGTGAAAGGGGCGTTTCACAGTACTTC,CASSERGVSQYF
TRBV10-3,once,TRBJ2-5,TRBD2,TGTGCCATCAGTAAAGCGGGGGAAGAGACCCAGTACTTC,CAISKAGEETQYF
TRBV11-2,NA,TRBJ2-7,NA,TGTGCCAGCAGCTCGGGACACCAGTACGAGCAGTACTTC,CASSSGHQYEQYF
TRBV18,NA,TRBJ1-2,TRBD1,TGTGCCAGCTCACCACCCTATGGGACAGGGACTAATAACTATGGCTACACCTTC,CASSPPYGTGTNNYGYTF
TRBV29-1,NA,TRBJ1-2,NA,TGCAGCGTTGGGAGTTTTGGCTACACCTTC,CSVGSFGYTF
TRBV4-2,NA,TRBJ1-2,NA,TGTGCCAGCAGCCCAGATTCGAGAAATGGCTACACCTTC,CASSPDSRNGYTF
TRBV7-6,few,TRBJ1-1,NA,TGTGCCAGCAGCTTAGAGATAGGAAGGGTAATCGACACTGAAGCTTTCTTT,CASSLEIGRVIDTEAFF
TRBV9,NA,TRBJ2-5,NA,TGTGCCAGCAGCGTAGACCCGACCTCGGGATTGAGCGAGACCCAGTACTTC,CASSVDPTSGLSETQYF
TRBV7-9,NA,TRBJ2-1,NA,TGTGCCAGCAGCCGCTTCGGGGCTAGCAGTCTGACTGAGCAGTTCTTC,CASSRFGASSLTEQFF
TRBV12-1,few,TRBJ1-1,NA,TGTGCCAGCATAGCGGACACTGAAGCTTTCTTT,CASIADTEAFF
TRBV11-3,once,TRBJ2-3,NA,TGTGCCAGCAGCTTAGGGGGTCCTGCTAGCACAGATACGCAGTATTTT,CASSLGGPASTDTQYF
TRBV5-1,NA,TRBJ2-1,TRBD2,TGCGCCAGCACCAGGGCCAGCGGGAGTTACAATGAGCAGTTCTTC,CASTRASGSYNEQFF
TRBV4-1,few,TRBJ2-1,TRBD2,TGCGCCAGCAGCCAAGAAGGCGTAGCGGGGTTAAACAATGAGCAGTTCTTC,CASSQEGVAGLNNEQFF
TRBV12-3/TRBV12-4,many,TRBJ1-1,NA,TGTGCCAGCAGTTCCCCTGTGGGCCGGGCTGAAGCTTTCTTT,CASSSPVGRAEAFF
TRBV27,NA,TRBJ2-4,NA,TGTGCCAGCAGTCCGAACCGGGGACTGGAACTAGCCAAAAACATTCAGTACTTC,CASSPNRGLELAKNIQYF
TRBV2,NA,TRBJ2-1,NA,TGTGCCAGCAGTGAAATGGACTCCTCCTACAATGAGCAGTTCTTC,CASSEMDSSYNEQFF
TRBV5-1,NA,TRBJ2-3,NA,TGCGCCAGCAGCTTGGGGGGTAGCTTTCGATACACAGATACGCAGTATTTT,CASSLGGSFRYTDTQYF
TRBV12-3/TRBV12-4,few,TRBJ1-1,NA,TGTGCCAGCAGCCCCACGCAAGAAACAGGGTTCACCACTGAAGCTTTCTTT,CASSPTQETGFTTEAFF
TRBV12-3/TRBV12-4,NA,TRBJ1-3,TRBD1,TGTGCCAGCAGGCCTGACAGGGGAGCTGGAAACACCATATATTTT,CASRPDRGAGNTIYF
TRBV7-2,NA,TRBJ1-2,NA,TGTGCCAGCAGCATCGACAGGAGCGGCTACACCTTC,CASSIDRSGYTF